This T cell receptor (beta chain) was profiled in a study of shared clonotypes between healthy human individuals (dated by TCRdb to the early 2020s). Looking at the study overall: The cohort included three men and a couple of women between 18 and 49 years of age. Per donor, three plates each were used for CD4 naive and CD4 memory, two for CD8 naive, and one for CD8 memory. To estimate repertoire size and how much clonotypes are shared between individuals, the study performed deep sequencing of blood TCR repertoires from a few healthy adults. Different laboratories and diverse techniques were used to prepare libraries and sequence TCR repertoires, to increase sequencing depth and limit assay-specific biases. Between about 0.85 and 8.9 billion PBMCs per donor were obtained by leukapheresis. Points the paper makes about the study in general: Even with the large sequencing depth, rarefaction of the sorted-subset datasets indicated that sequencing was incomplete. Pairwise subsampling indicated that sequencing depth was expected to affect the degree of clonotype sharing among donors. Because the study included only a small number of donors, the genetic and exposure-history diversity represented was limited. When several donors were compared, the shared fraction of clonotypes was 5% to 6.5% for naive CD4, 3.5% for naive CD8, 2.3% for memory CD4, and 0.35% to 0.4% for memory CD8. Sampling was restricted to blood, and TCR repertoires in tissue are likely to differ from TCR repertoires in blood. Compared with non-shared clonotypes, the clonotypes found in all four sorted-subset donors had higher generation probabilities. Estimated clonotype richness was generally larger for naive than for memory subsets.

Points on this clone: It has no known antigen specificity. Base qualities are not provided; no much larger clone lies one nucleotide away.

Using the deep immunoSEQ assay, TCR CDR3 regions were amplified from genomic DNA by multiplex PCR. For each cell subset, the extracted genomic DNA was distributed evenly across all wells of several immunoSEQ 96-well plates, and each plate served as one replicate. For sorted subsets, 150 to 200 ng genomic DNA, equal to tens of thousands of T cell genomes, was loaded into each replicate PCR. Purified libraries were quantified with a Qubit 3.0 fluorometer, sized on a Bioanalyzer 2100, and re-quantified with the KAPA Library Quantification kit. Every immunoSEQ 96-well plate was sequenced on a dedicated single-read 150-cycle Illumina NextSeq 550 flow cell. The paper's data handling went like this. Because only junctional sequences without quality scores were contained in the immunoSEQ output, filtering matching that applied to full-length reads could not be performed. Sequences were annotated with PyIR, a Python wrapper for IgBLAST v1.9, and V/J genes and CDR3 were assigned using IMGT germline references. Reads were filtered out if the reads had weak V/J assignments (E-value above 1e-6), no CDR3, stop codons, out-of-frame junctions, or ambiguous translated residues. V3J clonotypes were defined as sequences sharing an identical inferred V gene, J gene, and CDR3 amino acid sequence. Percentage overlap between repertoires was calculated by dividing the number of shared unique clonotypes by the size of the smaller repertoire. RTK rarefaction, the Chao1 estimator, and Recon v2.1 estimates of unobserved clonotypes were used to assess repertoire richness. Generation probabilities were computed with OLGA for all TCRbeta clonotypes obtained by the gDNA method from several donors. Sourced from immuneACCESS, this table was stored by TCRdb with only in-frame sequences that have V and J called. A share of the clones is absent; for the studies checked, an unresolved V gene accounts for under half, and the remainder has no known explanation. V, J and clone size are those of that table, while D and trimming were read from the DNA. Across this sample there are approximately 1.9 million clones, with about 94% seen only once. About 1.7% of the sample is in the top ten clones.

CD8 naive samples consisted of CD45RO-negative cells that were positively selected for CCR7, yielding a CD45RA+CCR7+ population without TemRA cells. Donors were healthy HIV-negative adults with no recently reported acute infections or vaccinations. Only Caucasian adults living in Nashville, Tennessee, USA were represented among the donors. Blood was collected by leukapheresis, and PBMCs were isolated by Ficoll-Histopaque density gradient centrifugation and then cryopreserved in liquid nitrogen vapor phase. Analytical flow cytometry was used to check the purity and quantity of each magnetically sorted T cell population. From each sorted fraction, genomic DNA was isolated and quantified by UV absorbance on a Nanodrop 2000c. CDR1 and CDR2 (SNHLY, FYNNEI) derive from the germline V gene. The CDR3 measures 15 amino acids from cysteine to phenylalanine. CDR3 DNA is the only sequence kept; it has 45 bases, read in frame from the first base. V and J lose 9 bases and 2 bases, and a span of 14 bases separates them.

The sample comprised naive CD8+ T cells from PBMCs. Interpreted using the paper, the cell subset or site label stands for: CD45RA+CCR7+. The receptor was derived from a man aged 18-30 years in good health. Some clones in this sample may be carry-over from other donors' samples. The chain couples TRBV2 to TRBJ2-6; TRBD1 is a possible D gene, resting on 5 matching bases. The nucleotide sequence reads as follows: TGTGCCAGTTTGGAAGGCAGGGCTGGGGCCAACGTCCTGACTTTC. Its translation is CASLEGRAGANVLTF.